Listed below are T cell receptor beta chains from one sample, sequenced in a study of regulatory T cells in long-lasting Graves disease. TCRdb re-derived calls from the multiplex PCR reads in MiXCR, one entry per CDR3 protein. Here the sample spans about 300,000 distinct CDR3 sequences, about 18% being singletons. Sample: peripheral blood mononuclear cells (PBMCs), taken at new diagnosis, from a patient treated with antithyroid drugs. The receptors stem from a female donor with Graves disease. The CDR3 runs from the conserved cysteine through the conserved F or W. D genes are given only for firm matches. Expanded clones get a size class; other rows say once, few or many, or leave the size out.

>TRBD1|TRBV9|14|TRBJ1-5|many
TGTGCCAGCAGCGCCACAGGGGGCTATCAGCCCCAGCATTTT
CASSATGGYQPQHF
>TRBD2|TRBV13|17|TRBJ2-5|many
TGTGCCAGCAGCTCGGGACTAGCGGGAGGGAACCAAGAGACCCAGTACTTC
CASSSGLAGGNQETQYF
>-|TRBV19|16|TRBJ2-5|few
TGTGCCAGTAGTATGATGGAGGGAGGCCGAGGAGAGACCCAGTACTTC
CASSMMEGGRGETQYF
>TRBD2|TRBV12-3/TRBV12-4|21|TRBJ2-1|many
TGTGCCAGCAGACGTACATACAACTTTGACGGGCGGGAGGGCCGGGACAATGAGCAGTTCTTC
CASRRTYNFDGREGRDNEQFF
>-|TRBV9|15|TRBJ2-1|many
TGTGCCAGCAGCGTTGGGGCGGGGACCTACAATGAGCAGTTCTTC
CASSVGAGTYNEQFF
>-|TRBV28|16|TRBJ1-1|many
TGTGCCAGCAAGGTGAGACTCGTGCTCGGTGGCACTGAAGCTTTCTTT
CASKVRLVLGGTEAFF
>-|TRBV30|14|TRBJ2-7|many
TGTGCCTGGAGTGTACTACAGAGAAGCCGCGAGCAGTACTTC
CAWSVLQRSREQYF
>-|TRBV3-1|16|TRBJ1-5|few
TGTGCCAGCAGCCAAGAGGCGGGGATGGGCAATCAGCCCCAGCATTTT
CASSQEAGMGNQPQHF
>TRBD1|TRBV10-1|13|TRBJ2-3|-
TGCGCCACCAGACCCGGGACAGCAGATACGCAGTATTTT
CATRPGTADTQYF
>-|TRBV12-5|14|TRBJ1-2|-
TGTGCTAGTGGTTTGAATCTCGAAGGGTCTGGCTACACCTTC
CASGLNLEGSGYTF
>-|TRBV28|15|TRBJ2-5|many
TGTGCCAGCAATACTTATACGGCAGCCCAAGAGACCCAGTACTTC
CASNTYTAAQETQYF
>-|TRBV12-3/TRBV12-4|14|TRBJ2-2|many
TGTGCCAGCAGTTTATACGAGGGCACCGGGGAGCTGTTTTTT
CASSLYEGTGELFF
>-|TRBV4-1|17|TRBJ2-1|many
TGCGCCAGCAGCCAAGGGGCGGGGCGGAGCTCCTACAATGAGCAGTTCTTC
CASSQGAGRSSYNEQFF
>-|TRBV11-3|12|TRBJ1-1|many
TGTGCCAGCAGGGACCTAGGGGGAGAAGCTTTCTTT
CASRDLGGEAFF
>TRBD2|TRBV4-1|16|TRBJ2-7|few
TGCGCCAGCAGCCTTGAAGCGGGACTAGACTTCTACGAGCAGTACTTC
CASSLEAGLDFYEQYF
>TRBD2|TRBV29-1|16|TRBJ2-1|-
TGCAGCGTCCCAAAGGGTAGCGGGAGTACGAACAATGAGCAGTTCTTC
CSVPKGSGSTNNEQFF
>-|TRBV30|12|TRBJ2-7|few
TGTGCCTGGAGTGTGGGACCCTACGAGCAGTACTTC
CAWSVGPYEQYF
>-|TRBV6-5|14|TRBJ1-2|many
TGTGCCAGCAGTTACTCCACAGGGTTGGATGGCTACACCTTC
CASSYSTGLDGYTF
>TRBD2|TRBV11-2|15|TRBJ2-1|many
TGTGCCAGCAGCTTAGTAGCGGGAGTGGTTGATGAGCAGTTCTTC
CASSLVAGVVDEQFF
>-|TRBV6-4|15|TRBJ2-7|-
TGTGCCAGCAGTGACTTGGGACACTACTCCTACGAGCAGTACTTC
CASSDLGHYSYEQYF
>-|TRBV5-8|14|TRBJ2-1|-
TGTGCCAGCAGCTTGGCCTGGGGGCTGGAAGAGCAGTTCTTC
CASSLAWGLEEQFF
>-|TRBV14|17|TRBJ2-1|many
TGTGCCAGCAGCCACCTAAACGCGGATAGCTCCTACAATGAGCAGTTCTTC
CASSHLNADSSYNEQFF
>-|TRBV27|13|TRBJ1-3|few
TGTGCCAATCGACTTCCCTTCATAAACACCATATATTTT
CANRLPFINTIYF
>-|TRBV6-2/TRBV6-3|13|TRBJ2-1|-
TGTGCCAGCAGTGGACGGGGGTACAATGAGCAGTTCTTC
CASSGRGYNEQFF
>-|TRBV6-1|12|TRBJ2-3|many
TGTGCCAGCAAAGCTCCAGGGGATACGCAGTATTTT
CASKAPGDTQYF
>TRBD1|TRBV24-1|13|TRBJ1-5|many
TGTGCCATTTCAGGGGGCGCCGGTCAGCCCCAGCATTTT
CAISGGAGQPQHF
>-|TRBV20-1|14|TRBJ1-3|many
TGCAGTGCTAGAGATCCCGGTTCCGGAAACACCATATATTTT
CSARDPGSGNTIYF
>TRBD1|TRBV19|14|TRBJ1-2|many
TGTGCCAGTAGTATGCCCGGGACAGCCTATGGCTACACCTTC
CASSMPGTAYGYTF
>-|TRBV2|11|TRBJ2-7|many
TGTGCCAGCAGTCCGAAATACGAGCAGTACTTC
CASSPKYEQYF
>-|TRBV25-1|16|TRBJ1-2|-
TGTGCCAGCAGTGAGGCCCCCTCGACGGGAAGCGATGGCTACACCTTC
CASSEAPSTGSDGYTF
>-|TRBV7-3|15|TRBJ2-2|many
TGTGCCAGCAGCTATGGCAGGGGGAACACCGGGGAGCTGTTTTTT
CASSYGRGNTGELFF